Listed below are T cell receptor beta chains from one sample, sequenced in a study of brain T cells in children with intractable seizures. Some clones are missing from TCRdb's copy, which holds only in-frame ones; the method was immunoSEQ multiplex PCR. The sample lists some 10,000 clones; 69% were seen once. Sequenced here: resected brain tissue, sampled at surgery. The receptors were sampled from a girl aged 2 to 9 with tuberous sclerosis and intractable seizures. The CDR3 runs from the conserved cysteine through the conserved F or W. Each record gives: clone size, D gene, J gene, V gene, CDR3 protein, CDR3 DNA. D genes are given only for firm matches. The size of a clone is reported for some rows only, either as once, few or many, or as a class for expanded clones.

clone_size: .; d_call: .; j_call: TRBJ1-1; v_call: TRBV27; cdr3_aa: CASSLTGRHGSNTEAFF; cdr3_nt: TGTGCCAGCAGTTTGACAGGACGCCACGGCTCGAACACTGAAGCTTTCTTT
clone_size: .; d_call: .; j_call: TRBJ2-6; v_call: TRBV24-1; cdr3_aa: CATSETVLSGANVLTF; cdr3_nt: TGTGCCACCAGTGAAACCGTCCTCTCTGGGGCCAACGTCCTGACTTTC
clone_size: .; d_call: .; j_call: TRBJ1-3; v_call: TRBV5-1; cdr3_aa: CASGTPEADTIYF; cdr3_nt: TGCGCCAGCGGGACACCGGAGGCGGACACCATATATTTT
clone_size: .; d_call: .; j_call: TRBJ2-3; v_call: TRBV7-2; cdr3_aa: CASSSAPRDTQYF; cdr3_nt: TGTGCCAGCAGCTCCGCCCCGCGGGATACGCAGTATTTT
clone_size: .; d_call: .; j_call: TRBJ1-4; v_call: TRBV27; cdr3_aa: CASSLVGANEKLFF; cdr3_nt: TGTGCCAGCAGTTTAGTAGGTGCAAATGAAAAACTGTTTTTT
clone_size: .; d_call: .; j_call: TRBJ1-1; v_call: TRBV19; cdr3_aa: CASSIRTGKREAFF; cdr3_nt: TGTGCCAGTAGTATACGAACAGGGAAGCGTGAAGCTTTCTTT
clone_size: few; d_call: .; j_call: TRBJ1-2; v_call: TRBV28; cdr3_aa: CASTNTGNYGYTF; cdr3_nt: TGTGCCAGCACCAATACCGGGAACTATGGCTACACCTTC
clone_size: .; d_call: .; j_call: TRBJ1-3; v_call: TRBV15; cdr3_aa: CATSRDAQFPGNTIYF; cdr3_nt: TGTGCCACCAGCAGAGATGCCCAGTTCCCTGGAAACACCATATATTTT
clone_size: .; d_call: TRBD1; j_call: TRBJ2-1; v_call: TRBV5-6; cdr3_aa: CASSTGTADYNEQFF; cdr3_nt: TGTGCCAGCAGCACCGGGACAGCCGATTACAATGAGCAGTTCTTC
clone_size: .; d_call: TRBD2; j_call: TRBJ2-5; v_call: TRBV5-6; cdr3_aa: CASSLAGLAAYQETQYF; cdr3_nt: TGTGCCAGCAGCTTGGCCGGGCTAGCGGCCTACCAAGAGACCCAGTACTTC
clone_size: medium-sized; d_call: TRBD2; j_call: TRBJ2-2; v_call: TRBV5-4; cdr3_aa: CASSPGLAGGHVTGELFF; cdr3_nt: TGTGCCAGCAGCCCGGGACTAGCGGGGGGGCATGTCACCGGGGAGCTGTTTTTT
clone_size: medium-sized; d_call: .; j_call: TRBJ1-2; v_call: TRBV4-2; cdr3_aa: CASSLPDYYGYTF; cdr3_nt: TGTGCCAGCAGCCTACCGGACTACTATGGCTACACCTTC
clone_size: .; d_call: .; j_call: TRBJ1-2; v_call: TRBV7-2; cdr3_aa: CASSLGGDRNYGYTF; cdr3_nt: TGTGCCAGCAGCTTGGGGGGGGATAGGAACTATGGCTACACCTTC
clone_size: few; d_call: TRBD2; j_call: TRBJ2-6; v_call: TRBV4-1; cdr3_aa: CASSHLGLADSSGANVLTF; cdr3_nt: TGCGCCAGCAGCCACCTGGGACTAGCCGATAGCTCTGGGGCCAACGTCCTGACTTTC
clone_size: .; d_call: .; j_call: TRBJ1-4; v_call: TRBV12-3/TRBV12-4; cdr3_aa: CASKGDGEKLFF; cdr3_nt: TGTGCCAGCAAGGGGGATGGTGAAAAACTGTTTTTT
clone_size: .; d_call: .; j_call: TRBJ2-3; v_call: TRBV18; cdr3_aa: CASSPTMGGGTDTQYF; cdr3_nt: TGTGCCAGCTCACCCACCATGGGGGGAGGAACAGATACGCAGTATTTT
clone_size: few; d_call: .; j_call: TRBJ2-7; v_call: TRBV2; cdr3_aa: CASGYRSYEQYF; cdr3_nt: TGTGCCAGCGGCTACCGCTCCTACGAGCAGTACTTC
clone_size: .; d_call: .; j_call: TRBJ1-4; v_call: TRBV19; cdr3_aa: CASSTTGQHRGTNEKLFF; cdr3_nt: TGTGCCAGTAGTACCACGGGGCAGCACCGGGGCACTAATGAAAAACTGTTTTTT
clone_size: .; d_call: TRBD1; j_call: TRBJ2-2; v_call: TRBV7-9; cdr3_aa: CASSFGQGFYTGELFF; cdr3_nt: TGTGCCAGCAGCTTTGGACAGGGATTCTACACCGGGGAGCTGTTTTTT
clone_size: .; d_call: .; j_call: TRBJ1-2; v_call: TRBV27; cdr3_aa: CASSSVGDYGYTF; cdr3_nt: TGTGCCAGCAGTTCGGTAGGGGACTATGGCTACACCTTC
clone_size: .; d_call: .; j_call: TRBJ2-1; v_call: TRBV5-6; cdr3_aa: CASSRLRPTSGLGDEQFF; cdr3_nt: TGTGCCAGCAGCCGCCTCCGTCCTACGAGCGGGCTAGGGGATGAGCAGTTCTTC
clone_size: few; d_call: TRBD2; j_call: TRBJ2-5; v_call: TRBV3-1/TRBV3-2; cdr3_aa: CASSPWTSGDQETQYF; cdr3_nt: TGTGCCAGCAGCCCCTGGACTAGCGGGGACCAAGAGACCCAGTACTTC
clone_size: few; d_call: .; j_call: TRBJ1-2; v_call: TRBV9; cdr3_aa: CASSVEQNYGYTF; cdr3_nt: TGTGCCAGCAGCGTAGAACAGAACTATGGCTACACCTTC
clone_size: .; d_call: TRBD1; j_call: TRBJ1-2; v_call: TRBV9; cdr3_aa: CASSAGQGDYGYTF; cdr3_nt: TGTGCCAGCAGCGCCGGACAGGGGGACTATGGCTACACCTTC
clone_size: .; d_call: .; j_call: TRBJ1-2; v_call: TRBV23-1; cdr3_aa: CASSPLPDSPMGYTF; cdr3_nt: TGCGCCAGCAGTCCCTTACCGGACAGCCCGATGGGCTACACCTTC
clone_size: .; d_call: .; j_call: TRBJ2-3; v_call: TRBV18; cdr3_aa: CASSPPSTDTQYF; cdr3_nt: TGTGCCAGCTCACCCCCTAGCACAGATACGCAGTATTTT
clone_size: .; d_call: .; j_call: TRBJ2-7; v_call: TRBV12-3/TRBV12-4; cdr3_aa: CASSRTESYEQYF; cdr3_nt: TGTGCCAGCAGCCGGACGGAATCCTACGAGCAGTACTTC
clone_size: .; d_call: .; j_call: TRBJ1-1; v_call: TRBV6-1; cdr3_aa: CASSETRGSTEAFF; cdr3_nt: TGTGCCAGCAGTGAAACTCGGGGGAGTACTGAAGCTTTCTTT
clone_size: .; d_call: .; j_call: TRBJ2-7; v_call: TRBV11-2; cdr3_aa: CASSLGTDPYEQYF; cdr3_nt: TGTGCCAGCAGCTTAGGGACAGACCCCTACGAGCAGTACTTC
clone_size: .; d_call: .; j_call: TRBJ2-7; v_call: TRBV5-6; cdr3_aa: CASSYGDVGYEQYF; cdr3_nt: TGTGCCAGCAGCTACGGTGATGTGGGCTACGAGCAGTACTTC
clone_size: .; d_call: TRBD1; j_call: TRBJ1-1; v_call: TRBV19; cdr3_aa: CASSIWSGGVHTEAFF; cdr3_nt: TGTGCCAGTAGTATATGGTCAGGGGGTGTCCACACTGAAGCTTTCTTT
clone_size: once; d_call: .; j_call: TRBJ2-6; v_call: TRBV7-3; cdr3_aa: CASTSSPGANVLTF; cdr3_nt: TGTGCCAGCACCTCATCCCCTGGGGCCAACGTCCTGACTTTC
clone_size: .; d_call: .; j_call: TRBJ1-2; v_call: TRBV30; cdr3_aa: CAWRSLYGYTF; cdr3_nt: TGTGCCTGGAGGTCGCTCTATGGCTACACCTTC
clone_size: few; d_call: TRBD2; j_call: TRBJ2-5; v_call: TRBV11-2; cdr3_aa: CASSLDLIVLAGGETQYF; cdr3_nt: TGTGCCAGCAGCTTAGATCTAATCGTCCTAGCGGGGGGAGAGACCCAGTACTTC
clone_size: .; d_call: TRBD1; j_call: TRBJ2-3; v_call: TRBV5-1; cdr3_aa: CASSLRTGTSDTQYF; cdr3_nt: TGCGCCAGCAGCTTGAGGACAGGGACATCAGATACGCAGTATTTT
clone_size: few; d_call: .; j_call: TRBJ2-2; v_call: TRBV4-1; cdr3_aa: CASSHPGQANTGELFF; cdr3_nt: TGCGCCAGCAGCCATCCGGGCCAAGCGAACACCGGGGAGCTGTTTTTT
clone_size: .; d_call: .; j_call: TRBJ2-3; v_call: TRBV19; cdr3_aa: CASSRFPLIITDTQYF; cdr3_nt: TGTGCCAGTAGTCGGTTCCCGCTAATCATCACAGATACGCAGTATTTT
clone_size: .; d_call: TRBD1; j_call: TRBJ2-2; v_call: TRBV6-6; cdr3_aa: CASSYLTGTGSGELFF; cdr3_nt: TGTGCCAGCAGTTACTTGACCGGGACAGGGTCCGGGGAGCTGTTTTTT
clone_size: .; d_call: .; j_call: TRBJ1-1; v_call: TRBV11-2; cdr3_aa: CASSLDLGGNTEAFF; cdr3_nt: TGTGCCAGCAGCTTAGATCTTGGCGGGAACACTGAAGCTTTCTTT
clone_size: .; d_call: .; j_call: TRBJ1-5; v_call: TRBV7-2; cdr3_aa: CASSASGSNQPQHF; cdr3_nt: TGTGCCAGCAGCGCATCGGGGTCCAATCAGCCCCAGCATTTT
clone_size: .; d_call: .; j_call: TRBJ1-5; v_call: TRBV19; cdr3_aa: CASSIQGQGSQHF; cdr3_nt: TGTGCCAGTAGTATACAGGGGCAAGGGTCCCAGCATTTT